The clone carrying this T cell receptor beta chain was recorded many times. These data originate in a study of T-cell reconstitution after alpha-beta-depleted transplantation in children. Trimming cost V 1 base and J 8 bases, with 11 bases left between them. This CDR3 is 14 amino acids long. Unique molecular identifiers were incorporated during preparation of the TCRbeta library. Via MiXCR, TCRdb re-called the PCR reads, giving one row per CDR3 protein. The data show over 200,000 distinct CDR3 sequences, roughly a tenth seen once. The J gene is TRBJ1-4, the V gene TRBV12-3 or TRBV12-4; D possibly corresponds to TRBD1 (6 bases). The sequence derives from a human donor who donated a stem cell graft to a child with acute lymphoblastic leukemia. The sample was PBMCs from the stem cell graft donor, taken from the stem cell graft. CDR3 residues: CASSLVGGGEKLFF. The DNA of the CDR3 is TGTGCCAGCAGTTTAGTCGGGGGGGGCGAAAAACTGTTTTTT.